This T cell receptor (beta chain) derives from a study of T-cell reconstitution after alpha-beta-depleted transplantation in children. CDR1 and CDR2 (germline): MDHEN, SYDVKM. The CDR3 is 17 amino acids. Losses at the gene ends were 4 bases for V and 1 base for J; bases not matched to a gene: 8. The TCRbeta library was prepared with unique molecular identifiers. TCRdb independently ran MiXCR on the PCR reads; one entry per CDR3 protein. The data contain roughly 300,000 distinct CDR3 sequences, about 9.4% of them singletons. The chain employs TRBV28 and TRBJ2-1; 9 nucleotides align to TRBD2. This clonotype was obtained from a human donor who donated a stem cell graft to a child with acute lymphoblastic leukemia. Sequenced here: PBMCs from the stem cell graft donor, sampled from the stem cell graft. The CDR3 loop reads CASSSLGGRGSYNEQFF. The CDR3 DNA reads TGTGCCAGCAGTTCCCTCGGCGGGAGGGGGTCCTACAATGAGCAGTTCTTC.